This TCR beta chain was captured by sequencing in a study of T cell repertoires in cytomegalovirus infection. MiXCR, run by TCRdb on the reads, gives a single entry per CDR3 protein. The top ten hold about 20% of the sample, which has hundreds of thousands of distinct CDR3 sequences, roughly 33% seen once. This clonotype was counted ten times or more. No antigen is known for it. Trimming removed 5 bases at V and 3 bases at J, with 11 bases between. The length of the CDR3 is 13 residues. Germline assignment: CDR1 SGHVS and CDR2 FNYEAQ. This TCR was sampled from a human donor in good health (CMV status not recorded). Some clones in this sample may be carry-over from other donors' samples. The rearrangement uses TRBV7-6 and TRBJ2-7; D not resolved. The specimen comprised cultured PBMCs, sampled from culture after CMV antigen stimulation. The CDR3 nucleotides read TGTGCCAGCAGCCTAACAGTTATCTACGAGCAGTACTTC. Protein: CASSLTVIYEQYF.